This TCR beta chain appears in the sequencing data of a study of regulatory T cells in long-lasting Graves disease. Whole-study results and caveats: There were preferences for TRBV28, TRBJ1-2 and TRBJ2-5 in persistent disease. Persistent Graves' patients showed a TCR diversity that was lower than that of newly diagnosed ones.

CDR3 regions were amplified by Arm-PCR using iRepertoire HTBI primers to build TCR beta libraries. Each CDR3 protein is one row after TCRdb ran MiXCR on the multiplex PCR reads. The table includes about 500,000 distinct CDR3 sequences, 15% to 20% detected once. About this clonotype: Its target is unknown.

Noted time point: newly diagnosed GD, antithyroid drugs for less than 3 months. The TCR library was made from RNA extracted from PBMCs. The CDR3 is 15 residues long. With 0 bases removed from V and 1 base from J, the gap between germline ends came to 9 bases. CDR1 SGDLS and CDR2 YYNGEE come from the germline V gene. These data also formed part of another study, on T cells in Graves' hyperthyroidism and ophthalmopathy. That source notes: Not enrolled were patients with uncontrolled infection, other autoimmune disease, pregnancy or lactation. Most expanded thyroid clonotypes above 0.001 recurred in blood.

Source: peripheral blood mononuclear cells (PBMCs), taken at new diagnosis, from a patient treated with antithyroid drugs. This clonotype originated in a man aged 35 to 55 with Graves disease. The V call is TRBV9, the J call TRBJ2-3; a weak D match, TRBD1 (5 bases). CDR3 coding DNA: TGTGCCAGCAGCGTAGAGGTCAGGGGCACAGATACGCAGTATTTT. Its protein is CASSVEVRGTDTQYF.